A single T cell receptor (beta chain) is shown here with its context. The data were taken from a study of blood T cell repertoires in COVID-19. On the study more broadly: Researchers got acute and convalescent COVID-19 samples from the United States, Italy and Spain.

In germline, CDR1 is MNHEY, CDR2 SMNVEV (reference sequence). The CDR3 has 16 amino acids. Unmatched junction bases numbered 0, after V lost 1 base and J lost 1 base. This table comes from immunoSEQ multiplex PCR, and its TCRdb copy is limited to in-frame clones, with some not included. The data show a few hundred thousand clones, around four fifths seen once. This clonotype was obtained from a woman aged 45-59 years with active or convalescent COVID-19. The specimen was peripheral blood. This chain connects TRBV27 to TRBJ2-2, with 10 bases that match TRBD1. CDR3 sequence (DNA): TGTGCCAGCAGTTTATGGGACAGGGGGAACACCGGGGAGCTGTTTTTT. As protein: CASSLWDRGNTGELFF.